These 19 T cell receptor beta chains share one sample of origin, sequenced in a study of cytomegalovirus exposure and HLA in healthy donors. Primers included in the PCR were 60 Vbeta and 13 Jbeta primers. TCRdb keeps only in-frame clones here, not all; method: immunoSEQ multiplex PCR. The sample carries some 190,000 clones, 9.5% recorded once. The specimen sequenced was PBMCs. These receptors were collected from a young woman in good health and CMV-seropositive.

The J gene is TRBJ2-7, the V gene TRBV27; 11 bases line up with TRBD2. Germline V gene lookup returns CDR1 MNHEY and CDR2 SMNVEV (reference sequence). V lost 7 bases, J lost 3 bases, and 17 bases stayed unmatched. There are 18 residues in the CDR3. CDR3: CASTMETSGEEESYEQYF. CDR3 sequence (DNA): TGTGCCAGCACCATGGAGACTAGCGGGGAGGAAGAGAGCTACGAGCAGTACTTC.

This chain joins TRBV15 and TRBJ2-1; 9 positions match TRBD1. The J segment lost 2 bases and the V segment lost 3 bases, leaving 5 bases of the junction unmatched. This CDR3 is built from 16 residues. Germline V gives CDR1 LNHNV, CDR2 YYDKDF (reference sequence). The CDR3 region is CATSRDRGGTYNEQFF. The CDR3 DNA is TGTGCCACCAGCAGGGACAGGGGAGGGACCTACAATGAGCAGTTCTTC. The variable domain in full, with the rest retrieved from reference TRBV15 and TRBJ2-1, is DAMVIQNPRYQVTQFGKPVTLSCSQTLNHNVMYWYQQKSSQAPKLLFHYYDKDFNNEADTPDNFQSRRPNTSFCFLDIRSPGLGDTAMYLCATSRDRGGTYNEQFFGPGTRLTVL.

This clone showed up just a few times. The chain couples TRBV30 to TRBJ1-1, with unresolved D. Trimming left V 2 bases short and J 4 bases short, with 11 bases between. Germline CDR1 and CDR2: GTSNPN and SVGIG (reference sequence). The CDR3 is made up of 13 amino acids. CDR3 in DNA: TGTGCCTGGAGTTCTTTTGCGGTCACTGAAGCTTTCTTT. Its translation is CAWSSFAVTEAFF.

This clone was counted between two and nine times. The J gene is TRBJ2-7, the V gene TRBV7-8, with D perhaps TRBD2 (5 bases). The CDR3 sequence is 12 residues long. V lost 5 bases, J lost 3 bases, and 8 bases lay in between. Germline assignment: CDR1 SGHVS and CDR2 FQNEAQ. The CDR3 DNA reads TGTGCCAGCAGCGGAAGCGGCTACGAGCAGTACTTC. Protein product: CASSGSGYEQYF.

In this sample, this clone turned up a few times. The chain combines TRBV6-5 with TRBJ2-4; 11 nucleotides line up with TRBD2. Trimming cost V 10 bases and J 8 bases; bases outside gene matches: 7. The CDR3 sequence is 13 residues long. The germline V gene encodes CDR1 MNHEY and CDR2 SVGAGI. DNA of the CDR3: TGTGCCACCAAGACTAGCGGGATAGACATTCAGTACTTC. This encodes CATKTSGIDIQYF.

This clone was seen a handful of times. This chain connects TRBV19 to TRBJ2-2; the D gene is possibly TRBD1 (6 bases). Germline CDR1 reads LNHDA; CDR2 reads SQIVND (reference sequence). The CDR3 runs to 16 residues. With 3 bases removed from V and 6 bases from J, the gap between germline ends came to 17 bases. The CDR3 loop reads CASSMARTVIAGELFF. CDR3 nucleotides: TGTGCCAGTAGTATGGCCCGGACAGTTATCGCCGGGGAGCTGTTTTTT. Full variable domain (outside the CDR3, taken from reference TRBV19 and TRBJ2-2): DGGITQSPKYLFRKEGQNVTLSCEQNLNHDAMYWYRQDPGQGLRLIYYSQIVNDFQKGDIAEGYSVSREKKESFPLTVTSAQKNPTAFYLCASSMARTVIAGELFFGEGSRLTVL.

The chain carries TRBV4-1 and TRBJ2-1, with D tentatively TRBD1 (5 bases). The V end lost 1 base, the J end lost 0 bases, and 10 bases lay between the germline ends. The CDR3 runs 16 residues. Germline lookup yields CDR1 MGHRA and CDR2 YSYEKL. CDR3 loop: CASSQGGLYSYNEQFF. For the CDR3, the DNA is TGCGCCAGCAGCCAAGGGGGCCTCTACTCCTACAATGAGCAGTTCTTC.

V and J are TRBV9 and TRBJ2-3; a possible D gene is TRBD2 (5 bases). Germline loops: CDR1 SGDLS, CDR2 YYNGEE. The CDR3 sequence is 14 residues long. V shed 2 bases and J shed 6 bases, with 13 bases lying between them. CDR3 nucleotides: TGTGCCAGCAGCGTGGAACTAGAGGTGGATACGCAGTATTTT. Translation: CASSVELEVDTQYF.

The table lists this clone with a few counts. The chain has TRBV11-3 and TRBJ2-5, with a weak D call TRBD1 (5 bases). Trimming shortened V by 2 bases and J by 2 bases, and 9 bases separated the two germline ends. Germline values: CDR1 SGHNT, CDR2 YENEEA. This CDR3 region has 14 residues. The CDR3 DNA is TGTGCCAGCAGCTTACACCAGGGACAAGAGACCCAGTACTTC. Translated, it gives CASSLHQGQETQYF. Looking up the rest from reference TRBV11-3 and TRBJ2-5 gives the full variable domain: EAGVVQSPRYKIIEKKQPVAFWCNPISGHNTLYWYLQNLGQGPELLIRYENEEAVDDSQLPKDRFSAERLKGVDSTLKIQPAELGDSAVYLCASSLHQGQETQYFGPGTRLLVL.

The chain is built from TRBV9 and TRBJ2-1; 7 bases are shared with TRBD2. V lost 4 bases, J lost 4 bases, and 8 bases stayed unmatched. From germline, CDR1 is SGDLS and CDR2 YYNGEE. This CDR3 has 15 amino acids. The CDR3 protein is CASSPRLALYNEQFF. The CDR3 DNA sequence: TGTGCCAGCAGCCCCCGACTAGCCCTTTACAATGAGCAGTTCTTC.

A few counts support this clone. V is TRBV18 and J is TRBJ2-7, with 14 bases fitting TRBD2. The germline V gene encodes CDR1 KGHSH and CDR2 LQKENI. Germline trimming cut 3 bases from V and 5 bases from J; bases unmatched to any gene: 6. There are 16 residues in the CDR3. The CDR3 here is CASSPSGLAGENEQYF. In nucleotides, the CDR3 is TGTGCCAGCTCACCGTCGGGACTAGCGGGAGAGAACGAGCAGTACTTC.

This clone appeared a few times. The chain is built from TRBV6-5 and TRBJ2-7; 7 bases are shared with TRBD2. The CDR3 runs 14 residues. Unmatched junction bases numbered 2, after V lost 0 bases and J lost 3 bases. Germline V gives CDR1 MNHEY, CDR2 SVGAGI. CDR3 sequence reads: CASSYSGGSYEQYF. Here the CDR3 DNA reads TGTGCCAGCAGTTACTCGGGGGGGAGCTACGAGCAGTACTTC.

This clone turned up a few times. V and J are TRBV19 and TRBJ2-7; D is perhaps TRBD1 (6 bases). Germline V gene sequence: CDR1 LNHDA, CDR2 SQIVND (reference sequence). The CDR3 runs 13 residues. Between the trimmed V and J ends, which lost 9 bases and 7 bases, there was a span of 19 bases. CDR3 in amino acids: CASRVFLRGEQYF. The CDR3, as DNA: TGTGCCAGCCGAGTCTTTTTGAGGGGGGAGCAGTACTTC.

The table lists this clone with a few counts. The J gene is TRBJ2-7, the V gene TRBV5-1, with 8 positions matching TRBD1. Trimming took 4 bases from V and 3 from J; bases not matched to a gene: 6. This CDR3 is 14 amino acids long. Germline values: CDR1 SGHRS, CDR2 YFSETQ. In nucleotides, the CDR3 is TGCGCCAGCAGCGTGACAGGGGTACACTACGAGCAGTACTTC. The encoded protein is CASSVTGVHYEQYF.

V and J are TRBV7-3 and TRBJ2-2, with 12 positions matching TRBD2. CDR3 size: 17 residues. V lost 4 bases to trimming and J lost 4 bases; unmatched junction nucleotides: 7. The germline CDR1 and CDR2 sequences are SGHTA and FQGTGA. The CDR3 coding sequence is TGTGCCAGCAGCTCTAGCCCGACTAGCGGGAGCACCGGGGAGCTGTTTTTT. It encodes CASSSSPTSGSTGELFF.

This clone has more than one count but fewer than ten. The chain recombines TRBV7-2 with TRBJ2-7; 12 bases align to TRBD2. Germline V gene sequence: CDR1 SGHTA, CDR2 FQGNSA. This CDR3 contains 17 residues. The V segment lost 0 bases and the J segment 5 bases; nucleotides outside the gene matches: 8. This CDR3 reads CASSLAASGRAGHEQYF. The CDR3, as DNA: TGTGCCAGCAGCTTAGCGGCTAGCGGGAGGGCCGGACACGAGCAGTACTTC. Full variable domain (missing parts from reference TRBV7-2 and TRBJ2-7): GAGVSQSPSNKVTEKGKDVELRCDPISGHTALYWYRQSLGQGLEFLIYFQGNSAPDKSGLPSDRFSAERTGGSVSTLTIQRTQQEDSAVYLCASSLAASGRAGHEQYFGPGTRLTVT.

CDR3 region: CASSEGSSGNTIYF. DNA of the CDR3: TGTGCCAGCAGTGAGGGGAGCTCTGGAAACACCATATATTTT. The gene calls are TRBV25-1 and TRBJ1-3; D remains unclear. The V and J ends lost 3 bases and 0 bases respectively, with 6 bases between them. CDR3 length equals 14 residues. Germline CDR1 MGHDK, CDR2 SYGVNS. Complete variable domain (other parts from reference TRBV25-1 and TRBJ1-3): EADIYQTPRYLVIGTGKKITLECSQTMGHDKMYWYQQDPGMELHLIHYSYGVNSTEKGDLSSESTVSRIRTEHFPLTLESARPSHTSQYLCASSEGSSGNTIYFGEGSWLTVV.

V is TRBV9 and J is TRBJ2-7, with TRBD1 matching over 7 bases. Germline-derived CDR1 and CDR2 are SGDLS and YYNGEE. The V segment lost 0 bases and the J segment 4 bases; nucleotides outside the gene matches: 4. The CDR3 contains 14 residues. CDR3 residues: CASSVGQGEYEQYF. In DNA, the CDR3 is TGTGCCAGCAGCGTAGGGCAGGGGGAGTACGAGCAGTACTTC.

CDR3 in amino acids: CASSPQGHSNQPQHF. The CDR3 DNA sequence: TGTGCCAGCTCACCACAGGGGCATAGCAATCAGCCCCAGCATTTT. This chain links TRBV18 with TRBJ1-5; TRBD1 is a possible D gene (5 bases). The V end lost 1 base, the J end lost 0 bases, and 7 bases lay between the germline ends. Germline V CDR1 and CDR2: KGHSH, LQKENI. CDR3 length equals 15 residues.